This T cell receptor beta chain was sequenced in a study of T cell responses to AZD1222 COVID-19 vaccine. TCRdb keeps only in-frame clones here, not all; method: immunoSEQ multiplex PCR. The table records some 100,000 clones, approximately 91% of them present only once. General study findings and limits: Donors, mostly white British, included more females; clonal diversity was possibly underestimated. Once two AZD1222 doses were given, Spike-specific TCR breadth and depth went up. Per reports, nearly half of all spike-specific TCRs target regions that are unmutated in variants.

About this clone: Antigen: not known.

This CDR3 is 15 amino acids long. Trimming left V 4 bases short and J 0 bases short, with 10 bases between. Looked up from germline, CDR1 is MGHRA and CDR2 is YSYEKL. The origin of this receptor is an adult in good health. V and J are TRBV4-1 and TRBJ1-3; D is ambiguous. This material consisted of peripheral blood, taken on day 0 of AZD1222 vaccination. CDR3 residues: CASSLSRDSGNTIYF. In nucleotides, the CDR3 is TGCGCCAGCAGCCTGAGCCGCGACTCTGGAAACACCATATATTTT.